The entry that follows covers one T cell receptor (beta chain) sequence. The data are from a study of OX40 agonist ivuxolimab in advanced cancers. V gave up 3 bases and J gave up 6 bases, with 17 bases separating them. The CDR3 spans 15 residues. The V gene's germline CDR1 is SGHNT and CDR2 YENEEA. Assay used: immunoSEQ multiplex PCR; TCRdb lists only in-frame clones, some missing. The sample carries under 70,000 clones, around 91% recorded once. This rearrangement joins TRBV11-3 to TRBJ1-1; perhaps TRBD1 as D (5 bases). The TCR comes from an adult with an advanced solid tumor such as melanoma, head and neck, liver or kidney cancer. The sample here was CD4+ or CD8+ T cells sorted from blood, taken in a trial of the OX40 agonist ivuxolimab. The CDR3: CASSLGSLTDSEAFF. CDR3 nucleotides: TGTGCCAGCAGCTTGGGGAGCCTGACAGATTCTGAAGCTTTCTTT.